Sequencing of this TCR beta chain was carried out in a study of OX40 agonist ivuxolimab in advanced cancers. TCRdb's table, derived via immunoSEQ multiplex PCR, lists solely in-frame clones and lacks some. Among about 75,000 clones listed, approximately 86% were seen once. Sequenced here: CD4+ or CD8+ T cells sorted from blood, sampled in a trial of the OX40 agonist ivuxolimab. The receptor was derived from an adult with an advanced solid tumor such as melanoma, head and neck, liver or kidney cancer.

This CDR3 reads CATSRDYRGPGETQYF. The CDR3 DNA is TGTGCCACCAGCAGGGATTACAGGGGGCCGGGAGAGACCCAGTACTTC. The chain joins TRBV15 to TRBJ2-5; the match to TRBD1 covers 9 bases. V lost 3 bases to trimming and J lost 4 bases; unmatched junction nucleotides: 9. Germline CDR1 and CDR2: LNHNV and YYDKDF (reference sequence). The CDR3 is 16 amino acids.